Listed here are 31 T cell receptor beta chains from one sample, sequenced in a study of T cell responses to AZD1222 COVID-19 vaccine. Generated by immunoSEQ multiplex PCR, the TCRdb table keeps only in-frame clones and is missing some. The table has about 92,000 clones, approximately 90% seen once. The sequences come from peripheral blood, collected on day 0 of AZD1222 vaccination. The origin of the receptors is an adult in good health.

The chain recombines TRBV30 with TRBJ1-2, with D hard to call. The CDR3 is 10 residues long. Germline assignment: CDR1 GTSNPN and CDR2 SVGIG (reference sequence). CDR3 nucleotide sequence: TGTGCATATAAGGGCTATGGCTACACCTTC. Translation: CAYKGYGYTF.

The V and J genes are TRBV5-1 and TRBJ2-3; D remains ambiguous. There are 13 residues in the CDR3. V was trimmed by 3 bases and J by 3 bases, leaving 8 bases between them. The germline V gene encodes CDR1 SGHRS and CDR2 YFSETQ. CDR3 nucleotide sequence: TGCGCCAGCAGCTCGGACCTAACAGATACGCAGTATTTT. The encoded protein is CASSSDLTDTQYF. The full variable domain, with the rest looked up from reference TRBV5-1 and TRBJ2-3, is KAGVTQTPRYLIKTRGQQVTLSCSPISGHRSVSWYQQTPGQGLQFLFEYFSETQRNKGNFPGRFSGRQFSNSRSEMNVSTLELGDSALYLCASSSDLTDTQYFGPGTRLTVL.

The V call is TRBV7-9, the J call TRBJ2-5; a weak D match, TRBD1 (6 bases). V lost 2 bases, J lost 2 bases, and 9 bases lay in between. The CDR3 has 14 amino acids. The V gene's germline CDR1 is SEHNR and CDR2 FQNEAQ (reference sequence). The CDR3 sequence: CASSLWGRQETQYF. Here the CDR3 DNA reads TGTGCCAGCAGCTTATGGGGGCGTCAAGAGACCCAGTACTTC.

The chain carries TRBV12-3 or TRBV12-4 and TRBJ1-1, with D unresolved. The CDR3 length is 13 residues. Trimming stripped 6 bases from V and 1 base from J, with 9 bases between. This chain's CDR3 is CASRPRQNTEAFF. The CDR3 DNA follows: TGTGCCAGCAGACCGAGACAGAACACTGAAGCTTTCTTT.

The V gene is TRBV19, the J gene TRBJ1-2; D not certain. This CDR3 spans 14 amino acids. V was pared by 5 bases and J by 4 bases, with 14 bases between. Germline loops: CDR1 LNHDA, CDR2 SQIVND (reference sequence). CDR3 in amino acids: CASSPRTQPYGYTF. CDR3 in DNA: TGTGCCAGTAGTCCTCGGACGCAGCCCTATGGCTACACCTTC.

This chain connects TRBV18 to TRBJ2-5; D unresolved. CDR3 length: 13 residues. Germline V lookup: CDR1 KGHSH, CDR2 LQKENI. Trimming removed 6 bases from V and 5 bases from J, with 13 bases in between. The CDR3 loop reads CASSPSSRETQYF. Written as DNA, the CDR3 is TGTGCCAGCTCCCCCTCCAGCAGGGAGACCCAGTACTTC.

The chain couples TRBV2 to TRBJ2-1; a possible D gene is TRBD1 (5 bases). The V end was cut by 6 bases, the J end by 7 bases, with 10 bases between. CDR3 length: 12 residues. Germline loops: CDR1 SNHLY, CDR2 FYNNEI. Here the CDR3 reads CASRYTGNEQFF. CDR3 in DNA: TGTGCCAGCAGATATACAGGTAATGAGCAGTTCTTC.

V and J are TRBV28 and TRBJ2-5; 9 bases align to TRBD1. The J segment lost 1 base and the V segment lost 4 bases, leaving 4 bases of the junction unmatched. The CDR3 is made up of 15 amino acids. The germline CDR1 and CDR2 sequences are MDHEN and SYDVKM. The CDR3 protein is CASSSPTGGQETQYF. CDR3 nucleotides: TGTGCCAGCAGTTCACCGACAGGGGGCCAAGAGACCCAGTACTTC.

The CDR3 region is CSASGGLGYGYTF. The DNA for the CDR3 is TGCAGTGCTAGTGGGGGCCTAGGCTATGGCTACACCTTC. The V and J genes are TRBV20-1 and TRBJ1-2; possible D gene TRBD1, 6 bases. The V end lost 3 bases, the J end lost 4 bases, and 12 bases lay between the germline ends. This CDR3 spans 13 amino acids. Germline CDR1 reads DFQATT; CDR2 reads SNEGSKA (reference sequence).

This chain connects TRBV4-1 to TRBJ1-5; 8 nucleotides line up with TRBD1. Germline V lookup: CDR1 MGHRA, CDR2 YSYEKL. V shed 1 base, J shed 5 bases, and the junction held 4 bases outside the gene matches. There are 15 residues in the CDR3. The CDR3 region has the DNA TGCGCCAGCAGCCAAGTGGCAGGGGGCTATCAGCCCCAGCATTTT. Translating gives CASSQVAGGYQPQHF.

The V gene is TRBV6-6, the J gene TRBJ1-5, with TRBD1 identical over 10 bases. The CDR3 runs 15 residues. With V trimmed by 5 bases and J by 5 bases, 6 bases remained unmatched. Germline V lookup: CDR1 MNHNY, CDR2 SVGAGI (reference sequence). CDR3 loop: CASSRTGQGHQPQHF. The CDR3 bases are TGTGCCAGCAGTCGTACGGGACAGGGGCATCAGCCCCAGCATTTT.

The V and J genes are TRBV6-5 and TRBJ2-3, with TRBD1 matching over 8 bases. The CDR3 loop spans 14 amino acids. After removal of 6 bases from V and 0 bases from J, the junction contained 2 bases not matched to a gene. Germline lookup yields CDR1 MNHEY and CDR2 SVGAGI. This CDR3 reads CASSDRGSTDTQYF. Here the CDR3 DNA reads TGTGCCAGCAGCGACAGGGGTAGCACAGATACGCAGTATTTT.

This rearrangement joins TRBV28 to TRBJ2-1; D call uncertain. Trimming took 6 bases from V and 5 from J, leaving 17 bases between them. CDR1 and CDR2 (germline): MDHEN, SYDVKM. The CDR3 is 15 amino acids. This CDR3 is CASSTSARWDNEQFF. The CDR3 DNA reads as TGTGCCAGCAGCACCTCCGCGAGATGGGACAATGAGCAGTTCTTC. Complete variable domain (other parts from reference TRBV28 and TRBJ2-1): DVKVTQSSRYLVKRTGEKVFLECVQDMDHENMFWYRQDPGLGLRLIYFSYDVKMKEKGDIPEGYSVSREKKERFSLILESASTNQTSMYLCASSTSARWDNEQFFGPGTRLTVL.

The chain has TRBV5-8 and TRBJ1-1; 7 bases agree with TRBD1. J was trimmed by 1 base and V by 4 bases; bases with no gene match: 10. The CDR3 is 16 residues long. Germline V CDR1 and CDR2: SGHTS, YDEGEE. The CDR3 nucleotides read TGTGCCAGCAGCCCTATATCCGGGACAGCGAACACTGAAGCTTTCTTT. As protein: CASSPISGTANTEAFF. Full variable domain (remainder filled in from reference TRBV5-8 and TRBJ1-1): EAGVTQSPTHLIKTRGQQATLRCSPISGHTSVYWYQQALGLGLQFLLWYDEGEERNRGNFPPRFSGRQFPNYSSELNVNALELEDSALYLCASSPISGTANTEAFFGQGTRLTVV.

The V gene is TRBV27, the J gene TRBJ2-2; 7 bases agree with TRBD1. V lost 6 bases and J lost 7; bases outside the gene matches: 8. Germline values: CDR1 MNHEY, CDR2 SMNVEV (reference sequence). This CDR3 region has 14 residues. The CDR3 protein is CASRLQGSDGELFF. The DNA of the CDR3 is TGTGCCAGCAGACTACAGGGGTCAGACGGGGAGCTGTTTTTT.

This chain joins TRBV7-9 and TRBJ2-5; 7 positions agree with TRBD1. The CDR3 is 13 amino acids. V lost 8 bases and J lost 5; bases outside the gene matches: 8. The germline gives CDR1 SEHNR, CDR2 FQNEAQ (reference sequence). The CDR3 loop reads CASQGQSGETQYF. DNA of the CDR3: TGTGCCAGCCAGGGACAGTCGGGGGAGACCCAGTACTTC.

The V and J genes are TRBV7-2 and TRBJ2-4; D assignment may be TRBD1 or TRBD2 (5 bases each). The V gene's germline CDR1 is SGHTA and CDR2 FQGNSA. This CDR3 is 15 amino acids long. V dropped 1 base and J dropped 6 bases, with 13 bases sitting between them. The CDR3 loop reads CASSLGAGTRNIQYF. In DNA, the CDR3 is TGTGCCAGCAGCTTAGGCGCAGGGACGAGAAACATTCAGTACTTC.

This clone came up a few times. The gene calls are TRBV7-2 and TRBJ2-5, with D perhaps given as TRBD1 or TRBD2 (5 bases each). V gave up 3 bases and J gave up 3 bases, with 5 bases separating them. CDR1 and CDR2 (germline): SGHTA, FQGNSA. The CDR3 consists of 12 residues. The CDR3 loop reads CASSLGEETQYF. The CDR3 nucleotides are TGTGCCAGCAGCTTGGGGGAAGAGACCCAGTACTTC.

The V gene is TRBV18, the J gene TRBJ2-7; the D is unclear. This CDR3 has 16 amino acids. Germline CDR1 and CDR2: KGHSH and LQKENI. V lost 4 bases, J lost 1 base, and 17 bases lay in between. The CDR3 loop reads CASSLLGPPYSYEQYF. The CDR3 bases are TGTGCCAGCTCACTCCTCGGACCGCCTTATTCCTACGAGCAGTACTTC.

This rearrangement joins TRBV19 to TRBJ1-3; 8 nucleotides align to TRBD1. The V gene's germline CDR1 is LNHDA and CDR2 SQIVND (reference sequence). CDR3 length equals 13 residues. After removal of 5 bases from V and 8 bases from J, the junction contained 5 bases not matched to a gene. The CDR3 region is CASSPRQGYTIYF. The CDR3 DNA sequence: TGTGCCAGTAGTCCCAGACAGGGGTACACCATATATTTT. Complete variable domain (other parts from reference TRBV19 and TRBJ1-3): DGGITQSPKYLFRKEGQNVTLSCEQNLNHDAMYWYRQDPGQGLRLIYYSQIVNDFQKGDIAEGYSVSREKKESFPLTVTSAQKNPTAFYLCASSPRQGYTIYFGEGSWLTVV.

The chain uses TRBV7-2 and TRBJ1-2, with 8 positions matching TRBD1. This CDR3 is 16 amino acids long. Trimming cost V 4 bases and J 8 bases; bases outside gene matches: 15. Germline CDR1 and CDR2: SGHTA and FQGNSA. Here the CDR3 reads CASSSYYQGAWGGYTF. The CDR3 DNA is TGTGCCAGCAGCTCATATTACCAGGGGGCCTGGGGAGGCTACACCTTC.

The chain carries TRBV11-2 and TRBJ2-1; 8 bases map to TRBD1. The J segment lost 2 bases and the V segment lost 7 bases, leaving 7 bases of the junction unmatched. The CDR3 spans 15 residues. CDR1 and CDR2 (germline): SGHAT, FQNNGV. This chain's CDR3 is CASTQDRGAYNEQFF. CDR3 DNA: TGTGCCAGCACCCAAGACAGGGGTGCCTACAATGAGCAGTTCTTC.

This chain connects TRBV5-1 to TRBJ1-3, with TRBD1 matching 8 bases. The CDR3 has 17 residues. CDR1 is SGHRS, CDR2 YFSETQ, per germline. J lost 0 bases, V lost 4 bases, and 9 bases had no gene match. The CDR3 bases are TGCGCCAGCAGCCCCAACCCGGGACAGGCCTCTGGAAACACCATATATTTT. This gives the protein CASSPNPGQASGNTIYF.

The chain links TRBV5-8 to TRBJ1-4; TRBD1 matches at 7 bases. This CDR3 region has 18 residues. Trimming at V came to 0 bases and at J to 0 bases, leaving 8 bases not matched to a gene. CDR1 and CDR2 (germline): SGHTS, YDEGEE. The CDR3 loop reads CASSLEGQRSATNEKLFF. DNA for the CDR3: TGTGCCAGCAGCTTGGAGGGACAGCGTTCTGCAACTAATGAAAAACTGTTTTTT.

This rearrangement joins TRBV5-4 to TRBJ1-2, with D perhaps TRBD1 (5 bases). The CDR3 runs 15 residues. V lost 0 bases to trimming and J lost 2 bases, with 11 bases between them. Per germline, CDR1 SGHNT and CDR2 YYREEE (reference sequence). Here the CDR3 DNA reads TGTGCCAGCAGCTTGGTTGCTCAGGGAAACTATGGCTACACCTTC. This codes for CASSLVAQGNYGYTF.

The sample holds one count of this clone. The chain employs TRBV5-1 and TRBJ1-1; possibly TRBD1 for D (6 bases). Germline assignment: CDR1 SGHRS and CDR2 YFSETQ. V was trimmed by 2 bases and J by 0 bases, leaving 11 bases between them. This CDR3 comprises 15 residues. CDR3 residues: CASSLQGGVNTEAFF. CDR3 DNA: TGCGCCAGCAGCTTACAGGGAGGGGTGAACACTGAAGCTTTCTTT.

The chain recombines TRBV18 with TRBJ1-2, with unresolved D. Germline V lookup: CDR1 KGHSH, CDR2 LQKENI. The CDR3 is 12 amino acids. V was cut by 3 bases and J by 12 bases, with 14 bases left in between. The CDR3 DNA follows: TGTGCCAGCTCACCCGAGGCCAAACCTCACACCTTC. Protein: CASSPEAKPHTF.

The chain links TRBV2 to TRBJ2-7, with D perhaps assigned TRBD1 or TRBD2 (6 bases each). V dropped 4 bases and J dropped 11 bases, with 15 bases sitting between them. Germline values: CDR1 SNHLY, CDR2 FYNNEI. The CDR3 has 12 residues. CDR3 coding DNA: TGTGCCAGCAGTGGTCTCGCGAGGGGGGAGTACTTC. It codes for CASSGLARGEYF.

The rearrangement links TRBV6-5 to TRBJ2-3; possible D gene TRBD2, 6 bases. CDR1 MNHEY and CDR2 SVGAGI come from the germline V gene. V lost 0 bases and J lost 6, with 13 bases in between. This CDR3 is built from 15 residues. CDR3 region: CASSYSGGLPDTQYF. In nucleotides, the CDR3 is TGTGCCAGCAGTTACTCGGGAGGACTGCCCGATACGCAGTATTTT.

The V and J genes are TRBV5-4 and TRBJ1-2; no clear D gene. The ends were cut back, 0 bases at V and 0 bases at J, with 15 bases in the middle. This CDR3 spans 17 amino acids. In germline, CDR1 is SGHNT, CDR2 YYREEE (reference sequence). The CDR3 coding sequence is TGTGCCAGCAGCTTGGAGTGGGTTGGGCTAGCTAACTATGGCTACACCTTC. It specifies CASSLEWVGLANYGYTF.

The rearrangement joins TRBV9 to TRBJ1-6; TRBD1 might be the D (6 bases). Germline-derived CDR1 and CDR2 are SGDLS and YYNGEE. This CDR3 has 15 residues. V shed 0 bases and J shed 7 bases, with 11 bases lying between them. CDR3 coding DNA: TGTGCCAGCAGCGTAGGGGGGCGCGGGAATTCACCCCTCCACTTT. Amino acids: CASSVGGRGNSPLHF.